Following are 32 T cell receptor beta chains from one sample sequenced in a study of T cell clones after liver transplantation. This table comes from immunoSEQ multiplex PCR, and its TCRdb copy is limited to in-frame clones, with some not included. The data contain 51,000 or so clones, 80% to 90% of them seen just once; the ten biggest clones take up 13% to 15%. Source: CD8+ T cells from blood, taken 12 months after liver transplant. Receptors were obtained from a human patient who received a liver transplant. Some T cells may trace back to the graft donor.

This chain links TRBV4-3 with TRBJ2-6; 13 bases line up with TRBD2. Germline trimming cut 4 bases from V and 0 bases from J; bases unmatched to any gene: 9. The CDR3 consists of 20 residues. Per the germline V gene, CDR1 is LGHNA and CDR2 is YSLEER. This CDR3 reads CASSREGLAGLYSGANVLTF. The CDR3 DNA follows: TGCGCCAGCAGCCGGGAGGGACTAGCGGGACTGTACTCTGGGGCCAACGTCCTGACTTTC.

This sequence joins TRBV6-6 and TRBJ2-7; D gene ambiguous. V shed 5 bases and J shed 6 bases, with 11 bases lying between them. The germline V gene encodes CDR1 MNHNY and CDR2 SVGAGI (reference sequence). The CDR3 extends over 12 amino acids. In nucleotides, the CDR3 is TGTGCCAGCAGTCTTCCCGGTACCGAGCAGTACTTC. Translating it yields CASSLPGTEQYF.

The chain recombines TRBV7-8 with TRBJ2-7; maybe TRBD1 (6 bases). Germline assignment: CDR1 SGHVS and CDR2 FQNEAQ. Trimming removed 3 bases at V and 3 bases at J, with 15 bases between. This CDR3 region has 15 residues. The CDR3 DNA is TGTGCCAGCAGCTTCGGGACAACAACCTTCTACGAGCAGTACTTC. It encodes CASSFGTTTFYEQYF.

This chain links TRBV28 with TRBJ2-7; tentative D call: TRBD1 (6 bases). Germline V gene lookup returns CDR1 MDHEN and CDR2 SYDVKM. The CDR3 has 13 amino acids. Trimming took off 8 bases at V and 6 bases at J, with 17 bases between the two ends. The chain's CDR3 is CASELRGAAEQYF. In DNA, the CDR3 is TGTGCCAGCGAGCTCAGGGGTGCGGCCGAGCAGTACTTC.

The chain recombines TRBV5-5 with TRBJ2-7; 9 positions match TRBD1. J gave up 1 base and V 0 bases, and 5 bases lay outside the gene matches. CDR3 length: 16 amino acids. The germline V gene encodes CDR1 SGHKS and CDR2 YYEKEE (reference sequence). The CDR3 coding sequence is TGTGCCAGCAGCTTGGCTCCGACAGGGGGGTCCTACGAGCAGTACTTC. Encoded protein: CASSLAPTGGSYEQYF.

The chain joins TRBV6-1 to TRBJ2-7, with TRBD2 matching 9 bases. The CDR3 is 14 residues long. V trimming: 11 bases; J trimming: 1 base; junction bases outside the gene matches: 9. CDR1 is MNHNS and CDR2 is SASEGT in the germline V gene. For the CDR3, the DNA is TGTGCCGGAAGTTTAGCGGGAGAGTCCTACGAGCAGTACTTC. Translation gives CAGSLAGESYEQYF.

The CDR3 DNA follows: TGTGCCAGCAGTCCCCCCGGGCGGGGGTTCTCAGATACGCAGTATTTT. Its translation: CASSPPGRGFSDTQYF. V usage is TRBV28 and J usage is TRBJ2-3, with TRBD2 identical over 7 bases. This CDR3 is 16 amino acids long. From germline, CDR1 is MDHEN and CDR2 SYDVKM. V shed 5 bases and J 4 bases; nucleotides not matched to a gene: 12. The full variable domain, in which reference TRBV28 and TRBJ2-3 provide the parts outside the CDR3, is DVKVTQSSRYLVKRTGEKVFLECVQDMDHENMFWYRQDPGLGLRLIYFSYDVKMKEKGDIPEGYSVSREKKERFSLILESASTNQTSMYLCASSPPGRGFSDTQYFGPGTRLTVL.

The V gene is TRBV27, the J gene TRBJ2-1; D call uncertain. Per the germline V gene, CDR1 is MNHEY and CDR2 is SMNVEV (reference sequence). V was shortened by 4 bases and J by 7 bases, with 11 bases between the two germline ends. The CDR3 contains 13 residues. The CDR3 sequence is CASSYGSPNEQFF. The CDR3 coding sequence is TGTGCCAGCAGTTATGGTTCCCCAAATGAGCAGTTCTTC.

The chain combines TRBV4-1 with TRBJ2-7; no definite D call. Germline CDR1 and CDR2: MGHRA and YSYEKL. The CDR3 extends over 13 amino acids. V dropped 0 bases and J dropped 5 bases, with 8 bases sitting between them. The CDR3 region is CASSQDPADEQYF. CDR3 in DNA: TGCGCCAGCAGCCAAGATCCCGCCGACGAGCAGTACTTC.

This chain links TRBV5-1 with TRBJ2-7, with D perhaps matching TRBD2 (6 bases). V was cut by 0 bases and J by 3 bases, with 13 bases left in between. The CDR3 is 15 amino acids. The germline V gene encodes CDR1 SGHRS and CDR2 YFSETQ. CDR3 sequence (DNA): TGCGCCAGCAGCTTGGTGGGGGGATCGTTCTACGAGCAGTACTTC. It codes for CASSLVGGSFYEQYF.

This clone is termed medium-sized. Other DNA sequences in this specimen translate into the identical CDR3. CDR3 in DNA: TGTGCCAGCAGTTTTCCTGGGACAGCCTACGAGCAGTACTTC. The encoded protein is CASSFPGTAYEQYF. The chain joins TRBV28 to TRBJ2-7, with 7 bases that match TRBD1. Trimming took 3 bases from V and 2 from J; bases not matched to a gene: 4. This CDR3 has 14 amino acids. CDR1 is MDHEN and CDR2 is SYDVKM in the germline V gene.

This chain uses TRBV11-2 with TRBJ2-2, with D unresolved. This CDR3 region has 15 residues. Trimming stripped 4 bases from V and 4 bases from J, with 13 bases between. CDR1 is SGHAT, CDR2 FQNNGV, per germline. CDR3 nucleotides: TGTGCCAGCAGCTCGTATCGACTTTCCACCGGGGAGCTGTTTTTT. Protein product: CASSSYRLSTGELFF.

This clone was counted once. This chain joins TRBV10-2 and TRBJ1-2; possibly TRBD1 for D (5 bases). CDR1 and CDR2 from the germline V gene are WSHSY and SAAADI. V lost 4 bases and J 4 bases, leaving 13 bases between the germline ends. The CDR3 length is 14 residues. The CDR3 nucleotides read TGCGCCAGCAGTGGAGGGGCCGGATCCTATGGCTACACCTTC. Translating it yields CASSGGAGSYGYTF.

The chain couples TRBV2 to TRBJ2-7; no firm D call. Trimming shortened V by 8 bases and J by 2 bases, and 7 bases separated the two germline ends. From germline, CDR1 is SNHLY and CDR2 FYNNEI. This CDR3 comprises 11 residues. CDR3 coding DNA: TGTGCCAGCGGTCCCCCCTACGAGCAGTACTTC. It is translated as CASGPPYEQYF.

The count of this clone is one. V usage is TRBV5-6 and J usage is TRBJ2-7; 8 bases are a match to TRBD1. V trimming: 2 bases; J trimming: 1 base; junction bases outside the gene matches: 5. The CDR3 sequence is 15 residues long. Germline V gene data show CDR1 as SGHDT and CDR2 as YYEEEE. This CDR3 is CASSFDRGQSYEQYF. CDR3 nucleotide sequence: TGTGCCAGCAGCTTTGACAGGGGCCAGTCCTACGAGCAGTACTTC.

V gene TRBV6-5 combines with J gene TRBJ2-7, with D unresolved. This CDR3 is 10 amino acids long. Per the germline V gene, CDR1 is MNHEY and CDR2 is SVGAGI. V was trimmed by 6 bases and J by 3 bases, leaving 3 bases between them. This CDR3 is CASRGYEQYF. The CDR3, as DNA: TGTGCCAGCAGGGGCTACGAGCAGTACTTC.

The V gene is TRBV27, the J gene TRBJ1-1; TRBD1 matches at 10 bases. Trimming cost V 2 bases and J 6 bases; bases outside gene matches: 6. This CDR3 region has 15 residues. The germline CDR1 and CDR2 sequences are MNHEY and SMNVEV (reference sequence). The CDR3 spells CASSLVGTGVPEAFF. In DNA form, the CDR3 reads TGTGCCAGCAGTTTAGTAGGGACAGGGGTACCTGAAGCTTTCTTT.

This chain connects TRBV6-1 to TRBJ1-1; D perhaps matches TRBD1 (5 bases). Trimming removed 5 bases from V and 2 bases from J, with 12 bases in between. CDR1 is MNHNS, CDR2 SASEGT, per germline. The CDR3 contains 14 residues. The CDR3 sequence is CASSLRDLNTEAFF. The CDR3, as DNA: TGTGCCAGCAGTCTCCGGGACCTTAACACTGAAGCTTTCTTT.

The rearrangement uses TRBV11-2 and TRBJ2-2; 11 positions match TRBD1. The CDR3 totals 17 residues. Germline V gene lookup returns CDR1 SGHAT and CDR2 FQNNGV. V was pared by 2 bases and J by 5 bases, with 7 bases of the junction left unmatched. The CDR3 region is CASSLISGQGGTGELFF. The CDR3 nucleotides read TGTGCCAGCAGCTTAATCTCGGGACAGGGGGGAACCGGGGAGCTGTTTTTT.

The V gene is TRBV7-9, the J gene TRBJ1-1; D possibly corresponds to TRBD1 (5 bases). CDR3 length equals 15 residues. Looked up from germline, CDR1 is SEHNR and CDR2 is FQNEAQ (reference sequence). V lost 5 bases, J lost 0 bases, and 13 bases lay in between. The CDR3 here is CASSPSGALNTEAFF. The CDR3 coding sequence is TGTGCCAGCAGCCCTTCCGGGGCCCTGAACACTGAAGCTTTCTTT. Drawing the rest from reference TRBV7-9 and TRBJ1-1, the complete variable domain is DTGVSQNPRHKITKRGQNVTFRCDPISEHNRLYWYRQTLGQGPEFLTYFQNEAQLEKSRLLSDRFSAERPKGSFSTLEIQRTEQGDSAMYLCASSPSGALNTEAFFGQGTRLTVV.

This rearrangement joins TRBV7-9 to TRBJ2-1; D is ambiguous. In germline, CDR1 is SEHNR, CDR2 FQNEAQ (reference sequence). CDR3 length equals 12 residues. V was cut by 10 bases and J by 5 bases, with 12 bases left in between. CDR3 sequence reads: CATQKNDNEQFF. As DNA, the CDR3 is TGTGCCACCCAGAAAAACGACAATGAGCAGTTCTTC.

Remarks on this clone: The junction does not match germline at one end; this may be a read error. The V and J genes are TRBV7-2 and TRBJ2-7; D may be TRBD2 (6 bases). CDR1 is SGHTA and CDR2 is FQGNSA in the germline V gene. The length of the CDR3 is 15 residues. CDR3 sequence reads: CSSSSEAGSTYEQYF. The CDR3 nucleotides read TGTTCCAGCAGCTCGGAAGCGGGTTCTACCTACGAGCAGTACTTC. Full variable domain (remainder filled in from reference TRBV7-2 and TRBJ2-7): GAGVSQSPSNKVTEKGKDVELRCDPISGHTALYWYRQSLGQGLEFLIYFQGNSAPDKSGLPSDRFSAERTGGSVSTLTIQRTQQEDSAVYLCSSSSEAGSTYEQYFGPGTRLTVT.

The chain carries TRBV28 and TRBJ2-3; 7 nucleotides align to TRBD2. CDR1 MDHEN and CDR2 SYDVKM come from the germline V gene. V gave up 3 bases and J gave up 5 bases; unmatched junction bases: 14. CDR3 length: 17 residues. This CDR3 is CASSFGEGGPEIDTQYF. CDR3 DNA sequence: TGTGCCAGCAGTTTTGGGGAGGGAGGGCCGGAAATAGATACGCAGTATTTT.

This rearrangement joins TRBV25-1 to TRBJ2-1, with D unclear. The CDR3 totals 12 residues. The V and J ends lost 3 bases and 12 bases respectively, with 12 bases between them. Germline CDR1 reads MGHDK; CDR2 reads SYGVNS. In DNA, the CDR3 is TGTGCCAGCAGTGATGGAAGAGGACCGCAGTTCTTC. This codes for CASSDGRGPQFF.

The chain links TRBV9 to TRBJ2-7; TRBD2 matches at 8 bases. CDR3 length equals 14 residues. J lost 6 bases, V lost 6 bases, and 11 bases had no gene match. Germline CDR1 SGDLS, CDR2 YYNGEE. CDR3 residues: CASNPTPAGVEQYF. In DNA form, the CDR3 reads TGTGCCAGCAACCCAACACCAGCGGGAGTCGAGCAGTACTTC. The variable domain in full, with the rest retrieved from reference TRBV9 and TRBJ2-7, is DSGVTQTPKHLITATGQRVTLRCSPRSGDLSVYWYQQSLDQGLQFLIQYYNGEERAKGNILERFSAQQFPDLHSELNLSSLELGDSALYFCASNPTPAGVEQYFGPGTRLTVT.

V usage is TRBV6-5 and J usage is TRBJ1-5; D is unclear. The length of the CDR3 is 11 residues. Germline V lookup: CDR1 MNHEY, CDR2 SVGAGI. Trimming took off 6 bases at V and 3 bases at J, with 3 bases between the two ends. The CDR3 DNA reads TGTGCCAGCAGGGCCAATCAGCCCCAGCATTTT. This encodes CASRANQPQHF.

This chain connects TRBV7-9 to TRBJ2-7, with a tentative D call TRBD1 (5 bases). V was clipped by 1 base and J by 0 bases, with 13 bases between them. Germline-derived CDR1 and CDR2 are SEHNR and FQNEAQ (reference sequence). CDR3 length: 16 amino acids. The chain's CDR3 is CASSLVGDSYSYEQYF. The CDR3 DNA sequence: TGTGCCAGCAGCTTAGTAGGGGATAGCTACTCCTACGAGCAGTACTTC.

The chain recombines TRBV4-1 with TRBJ1-5; 7 bases match TRBD1. Looked up from germline, CDR1 is MGHRA and CDR2 is YSYEKL. This CDR3 has 14 amino acids. After removal of 1 base from V and 8 bases from J, the junction contained 5 bases not matched to a gene. The CDR3 reads CASSQVGRGEPQHF. The CDR3 DNA sequence: TGCGCCAGCAGCCAAGTAGGCAGGGGGGAGCCCCAGCATTTT.

The V gene is TRBV9, the J gene TRBJ1-2; 7 nucleotides agree with TRBD1. V was clipped by 1 base and J by 2 bases; unmatched bases: 5. The CDR3 has 15 amino acids. Germline CDR1 and CDR2: SGDLS and YYNGEE. CDR3 DNA sequence: TGTGCCAGCAGCGTATCAGGGGGGCTAAACTATGGCTACACCTTC. Translation: CASSVSGGLNYGYTF.

The J gene is TRBJ2-1, the V gene TRBV25-1, with 8 bases matching TRBD1. V lost 4 bases and J lost 6; bases outside the gene matches: 2. Germline V gene sequence: CDR1 MGHDK, CDR2 SYGVNS. CDR3 length: 13 amino acids. As DNA, the CDR3 is TGTGCCAGCAGTGGGACAGGGACCAATGAGCAGTTCTTC. This sequence encodes CASSGTGTNEQFF.

The rearrangement links TRBV5-1 to TRBJ1-5; D perhaps matches TRBD1 (6 bases). V was clipped by 2 bases and J by 7 bases, with 16 bases between them. The CDR3 length is 15 residues. Looked up from germline, CDR1 is SGHRS and CDR2 is YFSETQ. CDR3 bases: TGCGCCAGCAGCTTAGGGGGTCAAGGGAGGCAGCCCCAGCATTTT. The encoded protein is CASSLGGQGRQPQHF.

The chain combines TRBV27 with TRBJ2-7; tentatively, D is TRBD1 or TRBD2 (6 bases each). Germline lookup yields CDR1 MNHEY and CDR2 SMNVEV (reference sequence). The CDR3 consists of 12 residues. Trimming took 3 bases from V and 6 from J, leaving 9 bases between them. This CDR3 reads CASSFGGGEQYF. The CDR3 coding sequence is TGTGCCAGCAGTTTTGGAGGGGGCGAGCAGTACTTC.